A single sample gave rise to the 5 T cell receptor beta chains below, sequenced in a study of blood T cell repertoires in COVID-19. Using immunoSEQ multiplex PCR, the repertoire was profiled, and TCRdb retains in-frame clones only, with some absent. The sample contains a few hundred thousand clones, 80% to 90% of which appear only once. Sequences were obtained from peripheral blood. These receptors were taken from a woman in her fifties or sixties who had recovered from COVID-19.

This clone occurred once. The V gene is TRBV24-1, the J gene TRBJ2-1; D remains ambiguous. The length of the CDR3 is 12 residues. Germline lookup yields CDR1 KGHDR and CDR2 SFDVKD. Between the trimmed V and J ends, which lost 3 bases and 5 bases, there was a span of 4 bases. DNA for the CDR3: TGTGCCACCAGTGATCCCGACAATGAGCAGTTCTTC. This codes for CATSDPDNEQFF.

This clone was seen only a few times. The CDR3 nucleotides read TGCAGCGCTAAGACAGGGGAAACTGAAGCTTTCTTT. Residues: CSAKTGETEAFF. V gene TRBV29-1 combines with J gene TRBJ1-1; TRBD1 agrees at 8 bases. CDR3 length: 12 residues. Germline assignment: CDR1 SQVTM and CDR2 ANQGSEA. J was trimmed by 5 bases and V by 7 bases; bases with no gene match: 6.

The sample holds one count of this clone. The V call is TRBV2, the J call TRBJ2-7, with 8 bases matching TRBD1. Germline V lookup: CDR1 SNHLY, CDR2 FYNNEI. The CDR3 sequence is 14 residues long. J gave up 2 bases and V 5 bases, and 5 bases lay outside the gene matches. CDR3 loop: CASSFGQGTYEQYF. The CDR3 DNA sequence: TGTGCCAGCAGTTTCGGACAGGGAACCTACGAGCAGTACTTC.

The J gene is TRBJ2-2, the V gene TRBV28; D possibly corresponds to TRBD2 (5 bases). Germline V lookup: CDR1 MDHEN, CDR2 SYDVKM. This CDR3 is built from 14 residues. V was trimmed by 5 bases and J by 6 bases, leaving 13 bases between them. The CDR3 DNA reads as TGTGCCAGCAGTAAGCGGAATTCCGCCGGGGAGCTGTTTTTT. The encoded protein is CASSKRNSAGELFF.

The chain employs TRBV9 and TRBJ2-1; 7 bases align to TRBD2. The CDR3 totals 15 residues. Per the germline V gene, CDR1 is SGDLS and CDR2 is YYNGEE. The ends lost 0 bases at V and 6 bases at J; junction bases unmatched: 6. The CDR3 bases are TGTGCCAGCAGCGTAGACGGCGGGAGACTCAATGAGCAGTTCTTC. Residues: CASSVDGGRLNEQFF.